These 25 T cell receptor beta chains were all obtained from the same sample, sequenced in a study of blood T cell repertoires in COVID-19. Only in-frame clones appear in the TCRdb table, and some are missing; sequencing was by immunoSEQ multiplex PCR. The data contain approximately 99,000 clones, about 86% of them singletons. Sequenced: peripheral blood. Source of these receptors: a woman aged 55-70 years in a cohort sampled during active or convalescent COVID-19.

About this clone itself: The identical CDR3 is also encoded by other nucleotide sequences in the sample. The J gene is TRBJ1-2, the V gene TRBV4-1; the match to TRBD1 covers 7 bases. V dropped 0 bases and J dropped 3; count of bases not matched to a gene: 4. Germline CDR1 and CDR2: MGHRA and YSYEKL. The CDR3 covers 15 residues. The CDR3 reads CASSQDPGTDYGYTF. The DNA for the CDR3 is TGCGCCAGCAGCCAAGATCCAGGGACAGACTATGGCTACACCTTC.

This clone was detected once. The rearrangement links TRBV19 to TRBJ2-2; 12 bases are shared with TRBD2. Germline trimming cut 6 bases from V and 5 bases from J; bases unmatched to any gene: 7. The CDR3 length is 16 residues. From germline, CDR1 is LNHDA and CDR2 SQIVND (reference sequence). This CDR3 is CASSPLAGGETGELFF. CDR3 coding DNA: TGTGCCAGTAGCCCACTAGCGGGAGGTGAGACCGGGGAGCTGTTTTTT.

This chain uses TRBV7-8 with TRBJ1-4; maybe TRBD1 (5 bases). Germline V CDR1 and CDR2: SGHVS, FQNEAQ. The CDR3 is made up of 14 amino acids. V gave up 5 bases and J gave up 6 bases, with 13 bases separating them. The CDR3 region is CASSQGGTDEKLFF. The CDR3 region has the DNA TGTGCCAGCAGCCAAGGCGGGACGGATGAAAAACTGTTTTTT.

The chain couples TRBV3-1 (or the pseudogene TRBV3-2) to TRBJ2-7; TRBD1 aligns across 12 bases. The trim removed 0 bases at V and 6 bases at J, leaving 6 bases unmatched. The CDR3 length is 16 residues. Germline values: CDR1 LGHDT, CDR2 YNNKEL (reference sequence). In DNA, the CDR3 is TGTGCCAGCAGCCAAGATATGGGACAGGGGGCACGCGAGCAGTACTTC. Protein product: CASSQDMGQGAREQYF.

This clone was picked up a small number of times. The chain combines TRBV28 with TRBJ1-2; possible D gene TRBD1, 5 bases. Germline V CDR1 and CDR2: MDHEN, SYDVKM. The V end lost 8 bases, the J end lost 4 bases, and 20 bases lay between the germline ends. There are 15 residues in the CDR3. The CDR3 protein is CASLDRQGATYGYTF. The CDR3 region has the DNA TGTGCCAGCCTTGACCGGCAGGGTGCTACCTATGGCTACACCTTC.

This chain connects TRBV3-1 (or the pseudogene TRBV3-2) to TRBJ1-1; 8 bases line up with TRBD1. The CDR3 extends over 16 amino acids. The V segment lost 4 bases and the J segment 1 base; nucleotides outside the gene matches: 8. In germline, CDR1 is LGHDT, CDR2 YNNKEL (reference sequence). CDR3 coding DNA: TGTGCCAGCAGCCCGATCCGGACAGGGCCGAACACTGAAGCTTTCTTT. Protein: CASSPIRTGPNTEAFF.

The chain couples TRBV27 to TRBJ1-2; 8 nucleotides line up with TRBD1. Germline CDR1 MNHEY, CDR2 SMNVEV (reference sequence). J gave up 8 bases and V 4 bases, and 6 bases lay outside the gene matches. The CDR3 sequence is 13 residues long. The CDR3 region has the DNA TGTGCCAGCAGTTACAGGACAGGGCGCGGCTACACCTTC. Translating gives CASSYRTGRGYTF.

This chain links TRBV12-3 or TRBV12-4 with TRBJ1-1; tentative D call: TRBD1 (6 bases). The CDR3 covers 13 residues. V lost 8 bases, J lost 4 bases, and 14 bases lay in between. For the CDR3, the DNA is TGTGCCAGCCAGGGGAAAGGGAGCACTGAAGCTTTCTTT. This codes for CASQGKGSTEAFF.

The chain joins TRBV28 to TRBJ2-7; D is possibly TRBD2 (6 bases). Germline V lookup: CDR1 MDHEN, CDR2 SYDVKM. Trimming left V 10 bases short and J 4 bases short, with 20 bases between. The CDR3 is 14 residues long. The chain's CDR3 is CAILGRGKGYEQYF. CDR3 sequence (DNA): TGTGCCATCCTAGGGCGGGGTAAGGGGTACGAGCAGTACTTC. The full variable domain, with the rest looked up from reference TRBV28 and TRBJ2-7, is DVKVTQSSRYLVKRTGEKVFLECVQDMDHENMFWYRQDPGLGLRLIYFSYDVKMKEKGDIPEGYSVSREKKERFSLILESASTNQTSMYLCAILGRGKGYEQYFGPGTRLTVT.

The V and J genes are TRBV7-8 and TRBJ1-2; the D gene is possibly TRBD1 (6 bases). V dropped 3 bases and J dropped 7 bases, with 12 bases sitting between them. The V gene's germline CDR1 is SGHVS and CDR2 FQNEAQ. CDR3 size: 13 residues. The CDR3, as DNA: TGTGCCAGCAGCTTCACAGGGTCGTCTGGCTACACCTTC. This encodes CASSFTGSSGYTF.

The V and J genes are TRBV6-1 and TRBJ2-7; TRBD1 agrees at 7 bases. Losses at the gene ends were 4 bases for V and 7 bases for J; bases not matched to a gene: 16. The CDR3 totals 16 residues. CDR1 is MNHNS, CDR2 SASEGT, per germline. In DNA form, the CDR3 reads TGTGCCAGCAGTGCCGAACAGGGGCAGGGGAGTAGGGAGCAGTACTTC. Residues: CASSAEQGQGSREQYF.

V is TRBV10-2 and J is TRBJ1-6, with D possibly matching TRBD1 (5 bases). Trimming took 10 bases from V and 5 from J, leaving 18 bases between them. The CDR3 has 15 residues. Germline V gene data show CDR1 as WSHSY and CDR2 as SAAADI. The CDR3 region has the DNA TGCGCCACAAAACAAGGGGCCTATGATAATTCACCCCTCCACTTT. Amino acids: CATKQGAYDNSPLHF.

The chain couples TRBV6-6 to TRBJ1-1; 8 bases are a match to TRBD1. CDR1 MNHNY and CDR2 SVGAGI come from the germline V gene (reference sequence). The CDR3 is 16 amino acids. Germline trimming cut 2 bases from V and 2 bases from J; bases unmatched to any gene: 7. CDR3 in amino acids: CASSYGQGGGNTEAFF. For the CDR3, the DNA is TGTGCCAGCAGTTACGGACAGGGAGGCGGAAACACTGAAGCTTTCTTT.

V is TRBV3-1 (or the pseudogene TRBV3-2) and J is TRBJ2-1; 9 bases agree with TRBD2. The V gene end was trimmed by 2 bases and the J gene end by 9 bases; junction bases not matched to a gene: 11. Germline-derived CDR1 and CDR2 are LGHDT and YNNKEL (reference sequence). This CDR3 is 16 amino acids long. CDR3 amino acids: CASSQQRGVSEVEQFF. The CDR3 bases are TGTGCCAGCAGCCAACAGCGGGGGGTGAGCGAGGTTGAGCAGTTCTTC.

This clone was detected once. V usage is TRBV6-5 and J usage is TRBJ1-6; 8 nucleotides align to TRBD1. Germline V lookup: CDR1 MNHEY, CDR2 SVGAGI. CDR3 length: 15 amino acids. J lost 6 bases, V lost 3 bases, and 4 bases had no gene match. CDR3 nucleotides: TGTGCCAGCAGTTATGGACAGGGCACTAATTCACCCCTCCACTTT. Translation gives CASSYGQGTNSPLHF.

The V call is TRBV19, the J call TRBJ1-1, with D unresolved. The CDR3 is 13 residues long. V lost 6 bases and J 5 bases, leaving 13 bases between the germline ends. CDR1 and CDR2 from the germline V gene are LNHDA and SQIVND (reference sequence). CDR3 bases: TGTGCCAGTAGCAGTACCCGGGAGACTGAAGCTTTCTTT. It yields the protein CASSSTRETEAFF.

This chain joins TRBV6-5 and TRBJ1-5; D gene ambiguous. The CDR3 is 15 residues long. Germline V CDR1 and CDR2: MNHEY, SVGAGI. Trimming removed 2 bases from V and 0 bases from J, with 8 bases in between. Here the CDR3 reads CASSYRAGSNQPQHF. The DNA for the CDR3 is TGTGCCAGCAGTTACAGGGCGGGTAGCAATCAGCCCCAGCATTTT.

The gene calls are TRBV5-1 and TRBJ2-1, with 13 bases identical to TRBD2. Germline V gives CDR1 SGHRS, CDR2 YFSETQ. The CDR3 extends over 15 amino acids. The J segment lost 8 bases and the V segment lost 2 bases, leaving 4 bases of the junction unmatched. As DNA, the CDR3 is TGCGCCAGCAGCTTCGGACTAGCGGGAGTGGATGAGCAGTTCTTC. Protein sequence: CASSFGLAGVDEQFF.

The chain is built from TRBV30 and TRBJ1-4, with D maybe TRBD1 (5 bases). Trimming cost V 1 base and J 4 bases, with 13 bases left between them. Germline V lookup: CDR1 GTSNPN, CDR2 SVGIG (reference sequence). This CDR3 is built from 15 residues. As DNA, the CDR3 is TGTGCCTGGAGTGGCGGACACGGAGTTAATGAAAAACTGTTTTTT. Protein product: CAWSGGHGVNEKLFF.

The CDR3 DNA reads as TGTGCCAGCAGCGGACAAGGTGGTAGCGGGCGGGGTACCTACGAGCAGTACTTC. This codes for CASSGQGGSGRGTYEQYF. The gene calls are TRBV9 and TRBJ2-7; 7 bases map to TRBD2. Trimming took 3 bases from V and 2 from J; bases not matched to a gene: 17. In germline, CDR1 is SGDLS, CDR2 YYNGEE. There are 18 residues in the CDR3.

This rearrangement joins TRBV2 to TRBJ1-2; D call uncertain. Germline V gene lookup returns CDR1 SNHLY and CDR2 FYNNEI. V was trimmed by 5 bases and J by 2 bases, leaving 9 bases between them. This CDR3 has 13 amino acids. CDR3 sequence (DNA): TGTGCCAGCAGTCCCAGGCAGAACTATGGCTACACCTTC. It codes for CASSPRQNYGYTF.

The chain combines TRBV30 with TRBJ2-5; D gene unclear. This CDR3 is 14 amino acids long. The V end lost 4 bases, the J end lost 2 bases, and 14 bases lay between the germline ends. Germline V lookup: CDR1 GTSNPN, CDR2 SVGIG (reference sequence). The CDR3 sequence is CAWNLGAVQETQYF. The CDR3, as DNA: TGTGCCTGGAACCTCGGCGCGGTACAAGAGACCCAGTACTTC.

The chain combines TRBV7-2 with TRBJ2-7; TRBD2 matches at 7 bases. V trimming: 4 bases; J trimming: 4 bases; junction bases outside the gene matches: 7. From germline, CDR1 is SGHTA and CDR2 FQGNSA. The CDR3 has 14 residues. This CDR3 is CASSSGLLRYEQYF. Here the CDR3 DNA reads TGTGCCAGCAGCTCGGGACTATTAAGATACGAGCAGTACTTC.

V and J are TRBV19 and TRBJ1-5; D not certain. Germline V gives CDR1 LNHDA, CDR2 SQIVND (reference sequence). Trimming took off 5 bases at V and 3 bases at J, with 14 bases between the two ends. The length of the CDR3 is 15 residues. CDR3 loop: CASSPFTAINQPQHF. In DNA, the CDR3 is TGTGCCAGTAGTCCGTTCACAGCTATCAATCAGCCCCAGCATTTT.

This clone was recorded a few times. The rearrangement uses TRBV5-1 and TRBJ1-2; TRBD1 agrees at 9 bases. The CDR3 is 17 amino acids. J lost 4 bases, V lost 2 bases, and 12 bases had no gene match. Germline CDR1 is SGHRS and CDR2 is YFSETQ. CDR3 coding DNA: TGCGCCAGCAGCTTATCCCCCTTACAGGGGGCAAGCTATGGCTACACCTTC. This sequence encodes CASSLSPLQGASYGYTF.